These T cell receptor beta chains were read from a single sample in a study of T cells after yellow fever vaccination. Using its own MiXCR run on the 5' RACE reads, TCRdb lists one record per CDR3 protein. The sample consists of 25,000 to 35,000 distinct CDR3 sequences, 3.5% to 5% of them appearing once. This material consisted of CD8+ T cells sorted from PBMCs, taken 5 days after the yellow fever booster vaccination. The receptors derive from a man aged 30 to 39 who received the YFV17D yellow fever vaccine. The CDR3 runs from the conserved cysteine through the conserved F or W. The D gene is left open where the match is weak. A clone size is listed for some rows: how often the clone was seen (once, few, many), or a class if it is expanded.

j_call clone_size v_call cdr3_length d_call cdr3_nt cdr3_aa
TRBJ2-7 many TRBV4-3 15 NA TGCGCCAGCAGCCAAGACAGATCAGGCTCCTACGAGCAGTACTTC CASSQDRSGSYEQYF
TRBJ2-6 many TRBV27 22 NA TGTGCCAGCAGTTTATCCATGATTTTTGGGACCGTCGTCGGATCTGGGGCCAACGTCCTGACTTTC CASSLSMIFGTVVGSGANVLTF
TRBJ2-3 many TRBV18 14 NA TGTGCCAGCTCACCCGGCTCTGTCATGGATACGCAGTATTTT CASSPGSVMDTQYF
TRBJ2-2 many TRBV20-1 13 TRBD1 TGCAGTGCGCGGGACAGGATGGTCGCGGAGCTGTTTTTT CSARDRMVAELFF
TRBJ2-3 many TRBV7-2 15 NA TGTGCCAGCAGCTTAGCTGGTTTCCCCACAGATACGCAGTATTTT CASSLAGFPTDTQYF
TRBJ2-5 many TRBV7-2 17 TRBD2 TGTGCCAGCAGCATCCCACTAGCGGGAGGGCCGATGGAGACCCAGTACTTC CASSIPLAGGPMETQYF
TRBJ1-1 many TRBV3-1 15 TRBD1 TGTGCCAGCAGCCAAGGGGACAGGGGAAACACTGAAGCTTTCTTT CASSQGDRGNTEAFF
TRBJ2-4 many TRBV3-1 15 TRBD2 TGTGCCAGCAGCTCAGGGACTAGCGGGAGAAACATTCAGTACTTC CASSSGTSGRNIQYF
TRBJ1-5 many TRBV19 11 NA TGTGCCAGTAGTGACAATCAGCCCCAGCATTTT CASSDNQPQHF
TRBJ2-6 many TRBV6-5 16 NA TGTGCCAGCAGTTACTTTATGATGGCTGGGGCCAACGTCCTGACTTTC CASSYFMMAGANVLTF
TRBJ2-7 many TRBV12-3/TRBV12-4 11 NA TGTGCCAGCAGCCTCGGTGGCGAGCAGTACTTC CASSLGGEQYF
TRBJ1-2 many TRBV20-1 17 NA TGCAGTGGCAACCTTGGGGCCTCCCCAGACCTCAACTATGGCTACACCTTC CSGNLGASPDLNYGYTF
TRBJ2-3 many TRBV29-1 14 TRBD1 TGCAGCGTTGAAAAGGGGACAGGGCGCGGTACGCAGTATTTT CSVEKGTGRGTQYF
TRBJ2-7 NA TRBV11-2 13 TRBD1 TGTGCCAGCAGCACCGGACAGGGGGGCGAGCAGTACTTC CASSTGQGGEQYF
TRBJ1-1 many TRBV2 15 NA TGTGCCAGCAGTGTTAGGGACATCAAGAACACTGAAGCTTTCTTT CASSVRDIKNTEAFF
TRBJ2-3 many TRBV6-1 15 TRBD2 TGTGCCAGCAGTGATATGGCGGGAGTTCAAGATACGCAGTATTTT CASSDMAGVQDTQYF
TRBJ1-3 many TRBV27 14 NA TGTGCCAGCAGTTTAGCAGGGACTGGAAACACCATATATTTT CASSLAGTGNTIYF
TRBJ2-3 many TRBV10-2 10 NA TGCGCCAGCTGGGGACCCGCGAGGTATTTT CASWGPARYF
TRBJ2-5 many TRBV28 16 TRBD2 TGTGCCAGCAGTAACCCCGGACTAGCGGGAGTAGAGACCCAGTACTTC CASSNPGLAGVETQYF
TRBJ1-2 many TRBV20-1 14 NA TGCAGCGACTCCGATCCACTATATAACTATGGCTACACCTTC CSDSDPLYNYGYTF
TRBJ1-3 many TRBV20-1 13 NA TGCAGTGCTAGGGATTTATCGGATCCCGCCATATATTTT CSARDLSDPAIYF
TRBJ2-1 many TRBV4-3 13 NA TGCGCCAGCAGCCGCTACAGAGTCAGTGAGCAGTTCTTC CASSRYRVSEQFF
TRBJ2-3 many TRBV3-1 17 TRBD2 TGTGCCAGCAGCCAGGGACTAGCGGGAGCTTCGCCAGATACGCAGTATTTT CASSQGLAGASPDTQYF
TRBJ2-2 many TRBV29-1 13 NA TGCAGCGTTGATGCGCCGAACACCGGGGAGCTGTTTTTT CSVDAPNTGELFF
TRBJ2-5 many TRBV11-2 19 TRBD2 TGTGCCAGCAGCTTAGATCGAGGACTAGCGGGAGGGCCGGTAGAGACCCAGTACTTC CASSLDRGLAGGPVETQYF
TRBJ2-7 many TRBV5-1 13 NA TGCGCCAGCGTTGGCGGACCCTCCTACGAGCAGTACTTC CASVGGPSYEQYF
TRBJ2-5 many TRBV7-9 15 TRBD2 TGTGCCAGCAGCTTAGCGGCGGGAGTTTTAGAGACCCAGTACTTC CASSLAAGVLETQYF
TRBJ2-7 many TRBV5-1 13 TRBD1 TGCGCCAGCAGGGGACAGGGGGACTACGAGCAGTACTTC CASRGQGDYEQYF
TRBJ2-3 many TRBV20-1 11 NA TGCAGTGCTAGTAGCACAGATACGCAGTATTTT CSASSTDTQYF
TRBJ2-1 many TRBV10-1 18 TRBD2 TGCGCCATACCATCGGGACTAGCGGGAGCTAGTTTGTGCAATGAGCAGTTCTTC CAIPSGLAGASLCNEQFF
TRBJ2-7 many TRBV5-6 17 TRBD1 TGTGCCAGCAGCTTGTGGGGGTTTGGGACAGGACACTACGAGCAGTACTTC CASSLWGFGTGHYEQYF
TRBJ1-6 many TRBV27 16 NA TGTGCCAGCAGCTTTAGTACCCGCTCCTATAATTCACCCCTCCACTTT CASSFSTRSYNSPLHF
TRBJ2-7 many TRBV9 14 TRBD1 TGTGCCAGCAGCGCACAAGGGGGCACCTACGAGCAGTACTTC CASSAQGGTYEQYF
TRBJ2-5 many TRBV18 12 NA TGTGCCAGCTCACCCGGGGGAGAGACCCAGTACTTC CASSPGGETQYF
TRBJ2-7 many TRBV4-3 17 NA TGCGCCAGCAGCCAAGACCCGCCCCGGGGGACGGCGTACGAGCAGTACTTC CASSQDPPRGTAYEQYF
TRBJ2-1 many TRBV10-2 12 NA TGCGCCAGCAGTGGGTCCGTGGATGAGCAGTTCTTC CASSGSVDEQFF
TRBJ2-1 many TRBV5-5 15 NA TGTGCCAGCAGCCTAGACCAGGGACCCTACAATGAGCAGTTCTTC CASSLDQGPYNEQFF
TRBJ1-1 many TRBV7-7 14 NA TGTGCCAGCAGCCGCCGCGAGGGGTGGACTGAAGCTTTCTTT CASSRREGWTEAFF
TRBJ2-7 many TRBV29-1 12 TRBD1 TGCAGCGTTGGCGGGACAGGAGCCGAGCAGTACTTC CSVGGTGAEQYF
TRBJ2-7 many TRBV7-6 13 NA TGTGCCAGCAGCTTAGATCCGGCTTACGAGCAGTACTTC CASSLDPAYEQYF